A selection of T cell receptor beta chains follows, all from one sample in a study of blood T cell repertoires in COVID-19. Profiled with immunoSEQ multiplex PCR; TCRdb holds only in-frame clones, not every one. The sample has around 170,000 clones; 78% are singletons. Sequencing was done on a sample of peripheral blood. Receptors originate from a woman older than 75 with acute or convalescent COVID-19. Both conserved end residues are part of each CDR3. Fields, in order: clone size, D gene, V gene, J gene, CDR3 DNA, CDR3 protein. D genes are given only for firm matches. Rows give clone size only sometimes, using once, few, many, or a class for an expanded clone.

>.|TRBD2|TRBV9|TRBJ2-3
TGTGCCAGCAGCGTAGGGCCTAGCGGGGGGACAGATACGCAGTATTTT
CASSVGPSGGTDTQYF
>once|TRBD1|TRBV24-1|TRBJ2-1
TGTGCCACCAGTGATCCAGGGACAGGGGGTGGGAATGAGCAGTTCTTC
CATSDPGTGGGNEQFF
>.|TRBD1|TRBV6-2/TRBV6-3|TRBJ1-5
TGTGCCAGCAGTCCGAGACAGGGAGGTCAGCCCCAGCATTTT
CASSPRQGGQPQHF
>.|.|TRBV6-1|TRBJ2-5
TGTGCCAGCAGTGGAGGGGGGGCCCTTGAACAAGAGACCCAGTACTTC
CASSGGGALEQETQYF
>few|.|TRBV4-1|TRBJ2-5
TGCGCCAGCAGCCAAGAACGGGTTAGCGGTTACAAGCAAGAGACCCAGTACTTC
CASSQERVSGYKQETQYF
>.|TRBD1|TRBV29-1|TRBJ1-2
TGCAGCGTTGGCATGGACAGGGGGCTCGAAGGCTACACCTTC
CSVGMDRGLEGYTF
>.|TRBD2|TRBV30|TRBJ2-5
TGTGCCTGGAGTTTGGGACTAGCGGGCTCTGGGCAAGAGACCCAGTACTTC
CAWSLGLAGSGQETQYF
>.|.|TRBV19|TRBJ1-2
TGTGCCAGTAGTCGAGACACGCTCTATGGCTACACCTTC
CASSRDTLYGYTF
>.|.|TRBV2|TRBJ2-2
TGTGCCAGCAGTGATCAGGGCCCCAACACCGGGGAGCTGTTTTTT
CASSDQGPNTGELFF
>.|.|TRBV27|TRBJ2-3
TGTGCCAGCGGGAGTTCGCTCCCTAGTGCTACGCAGTATTTT
CASGSSLPSATQYF